This T cell receptor beta chain originates from a study of blood T cell repertoires in COVID-19. Across the whole study: The samples span acute and convalescent COVID-19 from the United States, Italy and Spain. T cells, B-cell-depleted T cells, or PBMCs provided the cDNA or gDNA that served as material.

Germline V gene lookup returns CDR1 SGHRS and CDR2 YFSETQ. Trimming removed 4 bases from V and 8 bases from J, with 9 bases in between. The CDR3 length is 11 residues. This clone appeared a few times. In the original analysis: The authors estimated nucleated cell counts from reference gene primer amplification. Produced via immunoSEQ multiplex PCR; TCRdb's table is partial and in-frame only. The V and J calls and clone size were taken over from that table, and D and trimming were inferred from the DNA. The data hold 200,000 or so clones, with roughly 80% observed a single time. The clonotype originates from a woman aged 55-75 years with acute or convalescent COVID-19. The chain couples TRBV5-1 to TRBJ1-2; D possibly corresponds to TRBD1 (6 bases). The specimen sequenced was peripheral blood. CDR3 sequence reads: CASSSTGGYTF. CDR3 DNA sequence: TGCGCCAGCAGCAGCACAGGGGGCTACACCTTC.